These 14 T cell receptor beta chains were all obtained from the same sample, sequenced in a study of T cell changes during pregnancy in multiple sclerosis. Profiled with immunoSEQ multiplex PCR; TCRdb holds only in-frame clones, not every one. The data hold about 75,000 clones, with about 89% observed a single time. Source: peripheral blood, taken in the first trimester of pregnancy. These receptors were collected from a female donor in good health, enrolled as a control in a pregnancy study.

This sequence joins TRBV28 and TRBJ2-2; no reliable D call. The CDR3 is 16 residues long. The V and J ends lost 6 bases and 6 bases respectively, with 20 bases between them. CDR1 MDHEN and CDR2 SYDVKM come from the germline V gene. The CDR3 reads CASRPTLDKMAGELFF. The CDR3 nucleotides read TGTGCCAGCAGGCCGACATTAGATAAAATGGCCGGGGAGCTGTTTTTT.

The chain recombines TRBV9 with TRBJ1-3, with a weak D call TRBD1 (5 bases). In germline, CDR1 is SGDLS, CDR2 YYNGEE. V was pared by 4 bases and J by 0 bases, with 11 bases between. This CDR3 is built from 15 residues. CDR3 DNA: TGTGCCAGCAGCACAGGATCGAACTCTGGAAACACCATATATTTT. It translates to CASSTGSNSGNTIYF.

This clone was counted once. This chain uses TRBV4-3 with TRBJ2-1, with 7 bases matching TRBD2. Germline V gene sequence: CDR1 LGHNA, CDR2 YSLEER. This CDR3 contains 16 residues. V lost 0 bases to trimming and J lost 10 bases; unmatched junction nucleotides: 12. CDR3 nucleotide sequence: TGCGCCAGCAGCCAAGATCCTATCGCGGGAGCATCCGAGCAGTTCTTC. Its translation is CASSQDPIAGASEQFF.

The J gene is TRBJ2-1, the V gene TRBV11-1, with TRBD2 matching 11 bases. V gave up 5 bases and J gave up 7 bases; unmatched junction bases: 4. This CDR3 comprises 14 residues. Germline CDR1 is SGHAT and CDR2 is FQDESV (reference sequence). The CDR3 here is CASSPRLAGNEQFF. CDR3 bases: TGTGCCAGCAGCCCTCGACTAGCGGGGAATGAGCAGTTCTTC.

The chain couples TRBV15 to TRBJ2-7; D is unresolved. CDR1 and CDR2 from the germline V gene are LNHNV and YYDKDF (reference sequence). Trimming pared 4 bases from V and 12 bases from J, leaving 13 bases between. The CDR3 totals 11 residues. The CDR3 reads CATSIRYSPYF. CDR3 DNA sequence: TGTGCCACCAGCATCCGATACAGCCCGTACTTC. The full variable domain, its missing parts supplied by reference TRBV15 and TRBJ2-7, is DAMVIQNPRYQVTQFGKPVTLSCSQTLNHNVMYWYQQKSSQAPKLLFHYYDKDFNNEADTPDNFQSRRPNTSFCFLDIRSPGLGDTAMYLCATSIRYSPYFGPGTRLTVT.

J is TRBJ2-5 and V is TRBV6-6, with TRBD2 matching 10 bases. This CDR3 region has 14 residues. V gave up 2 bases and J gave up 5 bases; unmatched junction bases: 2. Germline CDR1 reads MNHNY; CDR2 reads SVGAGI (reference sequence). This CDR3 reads CASSYQTSGETQYF. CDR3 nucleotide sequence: TGTGCCAGCAGTTACCAGACTAGCGGGGAGACCCAGTACTTC.

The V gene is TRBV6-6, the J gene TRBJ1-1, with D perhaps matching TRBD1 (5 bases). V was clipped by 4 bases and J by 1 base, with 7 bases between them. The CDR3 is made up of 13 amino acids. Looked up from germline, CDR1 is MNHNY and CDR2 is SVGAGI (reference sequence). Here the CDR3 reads CASSLQENTEAFF. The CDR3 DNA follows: TGTGCCAGCAGTTTACAGGAGAACACTGAAGCTTTCTTT.

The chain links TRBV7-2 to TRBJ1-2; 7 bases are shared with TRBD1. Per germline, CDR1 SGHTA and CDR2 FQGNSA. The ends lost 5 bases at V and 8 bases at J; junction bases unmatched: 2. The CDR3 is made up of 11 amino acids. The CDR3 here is CASSPGQGYTF. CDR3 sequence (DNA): TGTGCCAGCAGCCCGGGACAGGGCTACACCTTC.

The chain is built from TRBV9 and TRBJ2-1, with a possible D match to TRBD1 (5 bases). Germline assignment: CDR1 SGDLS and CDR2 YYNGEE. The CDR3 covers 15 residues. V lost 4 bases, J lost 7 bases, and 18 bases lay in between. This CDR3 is CASSLRETIMNEQFF. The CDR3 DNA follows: TGTGCCAGCAGCCTCAGGGAAACCATTATGAATGAGCAGTTCTTC.

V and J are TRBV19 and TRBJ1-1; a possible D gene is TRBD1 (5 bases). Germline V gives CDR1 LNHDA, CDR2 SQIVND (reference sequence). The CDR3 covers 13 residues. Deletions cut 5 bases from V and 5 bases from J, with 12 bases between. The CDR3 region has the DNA TGTGCCAGTAGTGGGGCAGTTCAGACTGAAGCTTTCTTT. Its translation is CASSGAVQTEAFF.

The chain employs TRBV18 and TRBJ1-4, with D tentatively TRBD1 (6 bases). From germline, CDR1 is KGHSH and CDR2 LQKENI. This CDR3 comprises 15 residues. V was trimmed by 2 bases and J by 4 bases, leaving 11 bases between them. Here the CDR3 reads CASSPTDSLNEKLFF. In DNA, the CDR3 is TGTGCCAGCTCACCAACGGACAGCCTTAATGAAAAACTGTTTTTT.

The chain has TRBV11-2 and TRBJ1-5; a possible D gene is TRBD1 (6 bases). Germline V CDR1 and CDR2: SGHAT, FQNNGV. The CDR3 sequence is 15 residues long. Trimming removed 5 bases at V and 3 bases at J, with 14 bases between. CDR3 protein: CASSPRTDYNQPQHF. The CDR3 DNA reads TGTGCCAGCAGCCCCCGGACAGATTACAATCAGCCCCAGCATTTT.

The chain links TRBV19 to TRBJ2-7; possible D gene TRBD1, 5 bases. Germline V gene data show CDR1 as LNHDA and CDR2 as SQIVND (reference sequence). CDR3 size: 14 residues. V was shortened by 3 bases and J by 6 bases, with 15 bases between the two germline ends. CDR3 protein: CASSMGGRASEQYF. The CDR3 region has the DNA TGTGCCAGTAGTATGGGCGGCAGGGCGTCCGAGCAGTACTTC.

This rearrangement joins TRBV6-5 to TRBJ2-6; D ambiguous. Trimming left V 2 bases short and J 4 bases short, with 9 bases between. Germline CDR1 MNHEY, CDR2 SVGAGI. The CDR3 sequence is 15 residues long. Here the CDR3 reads CASSYRGTGANVLTF. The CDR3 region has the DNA TGTGCCAGCAGTTACCGAGGTACCGGGGCCAACGTCCTGACTTTC.